A single sample gave rise to the 14 T cell receptor beta chains below, sequenced in a study of CD8+CD57+ T cells in acquired aplastic anemia. The sequenced patients had an expansion of CD8+CD57+ cells seen by flow cytometry. Genomic DNA constituted the template upon which TCR beta VDJ and CDR3 profiling was performed. TCRdb processed the reads anew with MiXCR; each CDR3 protein has one entry. Of 200,000 to 250,000 distinct CDR3 sequences detected, less than 75% appear once; the ten largest clones hold around three fifths. The sequencing input was sorted CD4+, CD8+, or CD8+CD57+ T cells (not recorded which) from PBMCs. These receptors were taken from a human donor with aplastic anemia.

The V and J genes are TRBV20-1 and TRBJ2-7, with 7 bases fitting TRBD2. With V trimmed by 2 bases and J by 6 bases, 1 base remained unmatched. Germline CDR1 and CDR2: DFQATT and SNEGSKA (reference sequence). The CDR3 loop spans 11 amino acids. CDR3 residues: CSARLAAEQYF. The CDR3 DNA reads TGCAGTGCTAGACTAGCGGCCGAGCAGTACTTC.

The V gene is TRBV9, the J gene TRBJ1-5; D is unclear. The germline V and J ends were trimmed by 2 bases and 0 bases, with 3 bases remaining between them. This CDR3 is 13 amino acids long. Germline assignment: CDR1 SGDLS and CDR2 YYNGEE. Here the CDR3 reads CASSVNSNQPQHF. DNA for the CDR3: TGTGCCAGCAGCGTTAATAGCAATCAGCCCCAGCATTTT.

In the case of this clonotype: It is likely a read error, because the conserved phenylalanine at the end of the CDR3 is missing. V and J are TRBV7-8 and TRBJ2-1; the D is unclear. CDR1 is SGHVS, CDR2 FQNEAQ, per germline. Trimming took 5 bases from V and 0 from J, leaving 14 bases between them. The CDR3 length is 16 residues. As DNA, the CDR3 is TGTGCCAGCAGCCAATTTGCCGGAAGCTCCTACAATGAGCAGTTCTCC. Its protein product is CASSQFAGSSYNEQFS.

V and J are TRBV7-2 and TRBJ1-3; D uncertain. This CDR3 comprises 15 residues. V shed 5 bases and J shed 10 bases, with 21 bases lying between them. Germline CDR1 SGHTA, CDR2 FQGNSA. This CDR3 reads CASSDQTGGQETIYF. For the CDR3, the DNA is TGTGCCAGCAGCGACCAAACGGGAGGGCAGGAGACCATATATTTT.

The chain links TRBV24-1 to TRBJ2-5; TRBD2 matches 8 bases. Looked up from germline, CDR1 is KGHDR and CDR2 is SFDVKD. V dropped 9 bases and J dropped 4; count of bases not matched to a gene: 6. The CDR3 consists of 13 residues. Written as DNA, the CDR3 is TGTGCCACCCGGGGGGGGGGCTCAGAGACCCAGTACTTC. Translated: CATRGGGSETQYF.

The chain uses TRBV12-3 or TRBV12-4 and TRBJ1-2, with a tentative D call TRBD1 (5 bases). Deletions cut 6 bases from V and 5 bases from J, with 10 bases between. The length of the CDR3 is 12 residues. The CDR3, as DNA: TGTGCCAGCAGCTATTCAGGGTATGGCTACACCTTC. Its protein product is CASSYSGYGYTF.

The rearrangement joins TRBV5-6 to TRBJ1-2; D ambiguous. The CDR3 runs to 17 residues. Deletions cut 6 bases from V and 5 bases from J, with 26 bases between. CDR1 and CDR2 from the germline V gene are SGHDT and YYEEEE. CDR3 amino acids: CASTPLDEDGFGYGYTF. The CDR3 DNA is TGTGCCAGCACCCCTTTAGATGAAGACGGTTTCGGGTATGGCTACACCTTC.

The chain recombines TRBV12-3 or TRBV12-4 with TRBJ1-2, with D tentatively TRBD1 (5 bases). The CDR3 totals 13 residues. The ends were cut back, 8 bases at V and 0 bases at J, with 10 bases in the middle. The CDR3 spells CASRTKPNYGYTF. DNA of the CDR3: TGTGCCAGCCGGACAAAACCTAACTATGGCTACACCTTC.

This clonotype occurred many times. The CDR3 DNA reads as TGCAGTGCTCCCGGAGAGGGGTTAAGAAATACGCAGTATTTT. Its protein product is CSAPGEGLRNTQYF. The chain employs TRBV20-1 and TRBJ2-3, with D possibly called TRBD1 or TRBD2 (5 bases each). The germline V gene has CDR1 DFQATT and CDR2 SNEGSKA (reference sequence). V was shortened by 5 bases and J by 7 bases, with 19 bases between the two germline ends. The CDR3 loop spans 14 amino acids.

The chain links TRBV2 to TRBJ1-6, with 7 bases that match TRBD1. V trimming: 4 bases; J trimming: 10 bases; junction bases outside the gene matches: 7. The CDR3 consists of 14 residues. From germline, CDR1 is SNHLY and CDR2 FYNNEI. As DNA, the CDR3 is TGTGCCAGCAGTGTAGAGACAGGGTTATCACCCCTCCACTTT. Protein product: CASSVETGLSPLHF.

This rearrangement joins TRBV5-1 to TRBJ1-3; D uncertain. The CDR3 length is 15 residues. V lost 6 bases to trimming and J lost 0 bases, with 13 bases between them. CDR1 and CDR2 from the germline V gene are SGHRS and YFSETQ. CDR3: CASMEGPASGNTIYF. The CDR3 nucleotides are TGCGCCAGCATGGAGGGTCCCGCCTCTGGAAACACCATATATTTT.

The chain combines TRBV2 with TRBJ2-3; D tentatively fits TRBD1 or TRBD2 (5 bases each). Germline-derived CDR1 and CDR2 are SNHLY and FYNNEI. This CDR3 is built from 14 residues. The CDR3 sequence is CARDYEGSTDTQYF. DNA for the CDR3: TGTGCTAGAGATTACGAGGGGAGCACAGATACGCAGTATTTT.

Regarding this clonotype: A much more abundant neighbour one base away suggests this may be a read error. The chain couples TRBV6-5 to TRBJ1-2, with 8 bases matching TRBD1. Germline V gene sequence: CDR1 MNHEY, CDR2 SVGAGI. The ends lost 6 bases at V and 1 base at J; junction bases unmatched: 10. CDR3 length equals 16 residues. The CDR3 DNA reads TGTGCCAGCAGACCCCAGACAGGGGTGGTTAACTATGGCTACACCTTC. Translation gives CASRPQTGVVNYGYTF.

The chain combines TRBV10-1 with TRBJ2-7; no clear D gene. The V end was cut by 5 bases, the J end by 3 bases, with 11 bases between. CDR1 and CDR2 (germline): WNHNN, SYGVQD (reference sequence). This CDR3 has 13 residues. CDR3 in DNA: TGCGCCAGCAGTCTGGTAAAGGGCTACGAGCAGTACTTC. Translating it yields CASSLVKGYEQYF.